These T cell receptor beta chains were read from a single sample in a study of Ad26.COV2.S vaccination and SARS-CoV-2 variants. Method: immunoSEQ multiplex PCR; TCRdb's copy keeps in-frame clones and lacks some. The table lists more than 300,000 clones, roughly 86% of them singletons. The starting material was peripheral blood, obtained in a trial of Ad26.COV2.S vaccine versus placebo. The origin of the receptors is a person aged 18-60 years who received the Ad26.COV2.S COVID-19 vaccine or a placebo. CDR3s include the opening cysteine and the closing phenylalanine or tryptophan. Where a row states a size, it is once, few, many or the class of an expanded clone; other rows omit it.

J	V	size	CDR3
TRBJ2-5	TRBV6-6	NA	CASNGRAQETQYF
TRBJ2-2	TRBV27	NA	CASSLSYMTGELFF
TRBJ2-1	TRBV19	NA	CATLERGRSNEQFF
TRBJ1-4	TRBV6-5	once	CASRLPGTEKLFF
TRBJ1-6	TRBV23-1	NA	CASSQSVPRASSSYNSPLHF
TRBJ2-1	TRBV7-2	NA	CASSLSSYNEQFF
TRBJ1-1	TRBV18	NA	CASYGGISLNTEAFF
TRBJ2-7	TRBV5-6	few	CASSLISGPYEQYF
TRBJ2-1	TRBV7-8	NA	CASGLGAHSYNEQFF
TRBJ1-2	TRBV6-5	once	CASSQSTGGMSGYTF
TRBJ1-5	TRBV19	NA	CASSIPLTENNQPQHF
TRBJ1-1	TRBV6-6	NA	CASKRNTEAFF
TRBJ1-1	TRBV6-5	few	CASSRQANTEAFF
TRBJ2-6	TRBV5-6	NA	CATNPGPLSGANVLTF
TRBJ1-6	TRBV5-1	few	CASSSGGQGVNSPLHF
TRBJ1-2	TRBV6-4	few	CASRPDATGVYGYTF
TRBJ1-1	TRBV7-2	once	CASSLLTGVVTEAFF
TRBJ2-7	TRBV28	NA	CASSSPGQTHEQYF
TRBJ2-2	TRBV15	NA	CATSRVATPNTGELFF
TRBJ2-6	TRBV28	NA	CASSLGGTLSGANVLTF
TRBJ2-3	TRBV30	once	CAWSLTGAADTQYF
TRBJ1-2	TRBV5-1	NA	CASSQTGSDYGYTF
TRBJ1-2	TRBV6-6	once	CASSYSDRVGNYGYTF
TRBJ1-5	TRBV4-3	few	CASSQDHNSNQPQHF
TRBJ2-1	TRBV25-1	NA	CASSESGGAGNEQFF
TRBJ2-3	TRBV5-1	NA	CASSFGPGSATDTQYF
TRBJ2-7	TRBV5-1	NA	CASSWAWGDYEQYF
TRBJ1-1	TRBV5-6	NA	CASSLMGRGVGTEAFF
TRBJ1-4	TRBV29-1	NA	CSVEDQGQGEKLFF
TRBJ1-2	TRBV15	NA	CATSRDRARGKDGYTF
TRBJ2-5	TRBV18	NA	CASSPPGRGETQYF
TRBJ1-2	TRBV4-3	NA	CASSQDVWVYGYTF
TRBJ2-3	TRBV9	NA	CASSVATGSTDTQYF
TRBJ1-6	TRBV30	NA	CAWRLRNSYNSPLHF
TRBJ1-2	TRBV5-1	NA	CASSLGGGLLLSNYGYTF
TRBJ1-2	TRBV2	many	CASLAENYGYTF
TRBJ2-1	TRBV5-1	few	CASSLDGTSFNEQFF
TRBJ2-6	TRBV29-1	NA	CSVGGGQGSISGANVLTF
TRBJ2-2	TRBV7-6	NA	CASWGQGARTGELFF
TRBJ2-5	TRBV5-6	NA	CASSLVRGEETQYF
TRBJ1-5	TRBV19	NA	CASRGTGIRANQPQHF
TRBJ2-7	TRBV6-5	few	CASSLAGGPREQYF
TRBJ1-2	TRBV18	few	CASSPSTGGQDGYTF
TRBJ1-2	TRBV2	NA	CASRGDGDYGYTF